Sequencing of this T cell receptor (beta chain) was carried out in a study of blood T cell repertoires in COVID-19. Looking at the study overall: Specimens from acute and convalescent COVID-19 originated in the United States, Italy and Spain. T cells, B-cell-depleted T cells, or PBMCs supplied cDNA or gDNA.

CDR1 and CDR2 from the germline V gene are LGHDT and YNNKEL (reference sequence). CDR3 length: 13 amino acids. Trimming pared 1 base from V and 7 bases from J, leaving 10 bases between. Per the study methods: Estimation of nucleated cell counts was performed using reference gene primer amplification. The data were produced by immunoSEQ multiplex PCR, yet TCRdb's version contains in-frame clones alone and is incomplete. D and trimming come from the DNA, and the V and J calls and clone size come from that table. Of approximately 260,000 clones listed, around 82% were seen once; the top ten hold more than 4.5%.

The V gene is TRBV3-1 (or the pseudogene TRBV3-2), the J gene TRBJ1-2, with D possibly matching TRBD1 (5 bases). Sequenced sample: peripheral blood. This receptor was identified in a woman of 80 years or more with active or convalescent COVID-19. The CDR3 here is CASSQGRQSGYTF. The CDR3 DNA reads TGTGCCAGCAGCCAAGGCCGACAGTCTGGCTACACCTTC.